These 20 T cell receptor beta chains originate from one sample sequenced in a study of T cells after yellow fever vaccination. One entry per CDR3 protein results from TCRdb running MiXCR on the 5' RACE reads. The sample yields roughly 260,000 distinct CDR3 sequences, 10% to 15% seen once. The source was CD4+ T cells sorted from PBMCs, collected 45 days after the yellow fever booster vaccination. All receptors derive from a man between 25 and 39 years old who received the YFV17D yellow fever vaccine.

The chain combines TRBV20-1 with TRBJ1-5, with no clear D. V gave up 5 bases and J gave up 1 base, with 6 bases separating them. Germline V gene lookup returns CDR1 DFQATT and CDR2 SNEGSKA (reference sequence). The CDR3 covers 12 residues. Here the CDR3 DNA reads TGCAGTGCTGGCCCAAGCAATCAGCCCCAGCATTTT. This sequence encodes CSAGPSNQPQHF.

The chain combines TRBV12-3 or TRBV12-4 with TRBJ2-7; maybe TRBD1 (6 bases). There are 13 residues in the CDR3. V lost 5 bases and J 4 bases, leaving 12 bases between the germline ends. CDR3 region: CASSRRQGYEQYF. The CDR3 nucleotides are TGTGCCAGCAGTCGGCGGCAGGGGTACGAGCAGTACTTC.

The chain joins TRBV6-5 to TRBJ1-1; tentatively, D is TRBD1 (6 bases). The CDR3 length is 12 residues. Germline CDR1 and CDR2: MNHEY and SVGAGI. Trimming removed 5 bases from V and 11 bases from J, with 15 bases in between. CDR3 sequence: CASSKPGGNAFF. CDR3 DNA: TGTGCCAGCAGTAAGCCGGGGGGCAATGCTTTCTTT.

This clonotype was seen more than once but under ten times. The chain is built from TRBV28 and TRBJ1-2; 9 bases fit TRBD1. Germline loops: CDR1 MDHEN, CDR2 SYDVKM. CDR3 length: 15 amino acids. The V segment lost 5 bases and the J segment 4 bases; nucleotides outside the gene matches: 8. In nucleotides, the CDR3 is TGTGCCAGCAGTAATCCGGGACAGGGCTCCTATGGCTACACCTTC. It codes for CASSNPGQGSYGYTF.

This clonotype has a handful of counts. DNA of the CDR3: TGTGCCAGCAGCGTATTGGGGGCCACTGAAGCTTTCTTT. As protein: CASSVLGATEAFF. This chain joins TRBV9 and TRBJ1-1; possible D gene TRBD1, 6 bases. The CDR3 is made up of 13 amino acids. CDR1 is SGDLS, CDR2 YYNGEE, per germline. V dropped 1 base and J dropped 4 bases, with 8 bases sitting between them. Using reference TRBV9 and TRBJ1-1 for the parts outside the CDR3, the full variable domain is DSGVTQTPKHLITATGQRVTLRCSPRSGDLSVYWYQQSLDQGLQFLIQYYNGEERAKGNILERFSAQQFPDLHSELNLSSLELGDSALYFCASSVLGATEAFFGQGTRLTVV.

The V and J genes are TRBV7-9 and TRBJ1-1, with D uncertain. Deletions cut 3 bases from V and 0 bases from J, with 11 bases between. The V gene's germline CDR1 is SEHNR and CDR2 FQNEAQ (reference sequence). This CDR3 comprises 15 residues. The CDR3 DNA is TGTGCCAGCAGCTTGGTAGCAGGACTGAACACTGAAGCTTTCTTT. It is translated as CASSLVAGLNTEAFF.

The chain combines TRBV20-1 with TRBJ2-2; 11 positions agree with TRBD2. The CDR3 runs 16 residues. The germline V gene has CDR1 DFQATT and CDR2 SNEGSKA (reference sequence). V lost 3 bases and J lost 2; bases outside the gene matches: 5. The CDR3, as DNA: TGCAGTGCTAGGTCCCTAGCGGGAGGTAACACCGGGGAGCTGTTTTTT. It translates to CSARSLAGGNTGELFF.

This clonotype has a handful of counts. This chain links TRBV10-3 with TRBJ2-1, with 7 bases fitting TRBD2. J was trimmed by 5 bases and V by 8 bases; bases with no gene match: 6. The CDR3 length is 13 residues. CDR1 is ENHRY, CDR2 SYGVKD, per germline. This CDR3 is CAILRGEDNEQFF. The CDR3 nucleotides read TGTGCCATCCTCCGGGGGGAGGACAATGAGCAGTTCTTC.

The chain links TRBV7-9 to TRBJ2-2; D is ambiguous. This CDR3 region has 13 residues. V lost 6 bases, J lost 0 bases, and 5 bases lay in between. CDR1 is SEHNR and CDR2 is FQNEAQ in the germline V gene (reference sequence). The CDR3 sequence is CASSPANTGELFF. The CDR3 DNA sequence: TGTGCCAGCAGTCCAGCGAACACCGGGGAGCTGTTTTTT. Variable domain in full (rest from reference TRBV7-9 and TRBJ2-2): DTGVSQNPRHKITKRGQNVTFRCDPISEHNRLYWYRQTLGQGPEFLTYFQNEAQLEKSRLLSDRFSAERPKGSFSTLEIQRTEQGDSAMYLCASSPANTGELFFGEGSRLTVL.

This clonotype was found a few times. The chain links TRBV4-3 to TRBJ2-3, with 8 bases lining up with TRBD2. J gave up 3 bases and V 1 base, and 9 bases lay outside the gene matches. The CDR3 totals 17 residues. Germline loops: CDR1 LGHNA, CDR2 YSLEER. CDR3 in amino acids: CASSQVTSGRGTDTQYF. The CDR3 DNA reads as TGCGCCAGCAGCCAAGTAACCTCCGGGAGGGGGACAGATACGCAGTATTTT.

The chain links TRBV18 to TRBJ2-2; 7 bases are a match to TRBD1. Germline V CDR1 and CDR2: KGHSH, LQKENI. With 4 bases clipped from V and 7 bases from J, the junction kept 3 bases outside the gene matches. The CDR3 has 13 amino acids. CDR3: CASSRDRNGELFF. The CDR3 nucleotides read TGTGCCAGCTCACGGGACAGAAACGGGGAGCTGTTTTTT.

A few counts support this clonotype. This chain connects TRBV11-2 to TRBJ2-1, with 10 nucleotides matching TRBD1. V was clipped by 0 bases and J by 10 bases; unmatched bases: 6. This CDR3 spans 15 amino acids. CDR1 and CDR2 (germline): SGHAT, FQNNGV. The DNA for the CDR3 is TGTGCCAGCAGCTTAGAAGGACAGGGGGGCCGAGAGCAGTTCTTC. It encodes CASSLEGQGGREQFF.

This clonotype appeared a few times. The V call is TRBV18, the J call TRBJ1-5; D unclear. Germline V CDR1 and CDR2: KGHSH, LQKENI. Trimming removed 2 bases at V and 8 bases at J, with 10 bases between. This CDR3 is 13 amino acids long. The CDR3 DNA follows: TGTGCCAGCTCACCAGGGCCTCCGAAGCCCCAGCATTTT. It is translated as CASSPGPPKPQHF.

This clonotype was observed a handful of times. The chain has TRBV9 and TRBJ2-7; D ambiguous. The CDR3 totals 14 residues. Germline V gives CDR1 SGDLS, CDR2 YYNGEE. With 2 bases removed from V and 0 bases from J, the gap between germline ends came to 9 bases. In DNA, the CDR3 is TGTGCCAGCAGCGTGACCCCGAGCTCCTACGAGCAGTACTTC. Amino acids: CASSVTPSSYEQYF.

This clonotype was recorded many times. The chain carries TRBV6-1 and TRBJ2-1; 11 bases line up with TRBD2. CDR3 length: 14 amino acids. The J segment lost 7 bases and the V segment lost 11 bases, leaving 10 bases of the junction unmatched. From germline, CDR1 is MNHNS and CDR2 SASEGT. The CDR3 is CAGQIAGGKNEQFF. The CDR3 DNA reads TGTGCCGGTCAGATAGCGGGAGGGAAGAATGAGCAGTTCTTC.

For the CDR3, the DNA is TGTGCCAGCAGCTCCGGGACAGGAAATGAAAAACTGTTTTTT. This translates into CASSSGTGNEKLFF. V usage is TRBV5-4 and J usage is TRBJ1-4; 8 nucleotides agree with TRBD1. Germline CDR1 reads SGHNT; CDR2 reads YYREEE (reference sequence). The CDR3 totals 14 residues. After removal of 3 bases from V and 5 bases from J, the junction contained 3 bases not matched to a gene.

Of note for this clonotype: A single base separates this from a much larger clone, so it may be a read error. The CDR3 region is CAVSESPRGFDEQYF. DNA of the CDR3: TGTGCCGTCAGTGAGTCCCCTAGAGGGTTCGACGAGCAGTACTTC. The rearrangement uses TRBV10-3 and TRBJ2-7, with a tentative D call TRBD2 (5 bases). This CDR3 spans 15 amino acids. From germline, CDR1 is ENHRY and CDR2 SYGVKD.

This clonotype has more than one count but fewer than ten. This sequence joins TRBV11-2 and TRBJ2-3; D might be TRBD1 or TRBD2, each matching 5 bases. Between the trimmed V and J ends, which lost 5 bases and 1 base, there was a span of 28 bases. The CDR3 has 20 amino acids. Germline loops: CDR1 SGHAT, CDR2 FQNNGV. The CDR3 reads CASSRRLGTRDGFGTDTQYF. In nucleotides, the CDR3 is TGTGCCAGCAGCCGCCGCCTGGGTACGAGGGACGGCTTCGGCACAGATACGCAGTATTTT.

This clonotype turned up a few times. This chain joins TRBV29-1 and TRBJ2-1, with D maybe TRBD2 (5 bases). CDR1 SQVTM and CDR2 ANQGSEA come from the germline V gene. This CDR3 has 15 residues. V was pared by 3 bases and J by 0 bases, with 12 bases between. In DNA, the CDR3 is TGCAGCGTTGACGACTACCAGAGCTCCTACAATGAGCAGTTCTTC. This sequence encodes CSVDDYQSSYNEQFF.

The table lists this clonotype with a count of one. The rearrangement uses TRBV24-1 and TRBJ2-2; the D gene is possibly TRBD1 (5 bases). In germline, CDR1 is KGHDR, CDR2 SFDVKD. The V end was cut by 3 bases, the J end by 9 bases, with 19 bases between. The CDR3 has 16 residues. The CDR3 protein is CATSDPGPKGYRELFF. In DNA form, the CDR3 reads TGTGCCACCAGTGATCCGGGCCCGAAGGGGTATCGGGAGCTGTTTTTT.